The rows below give T cell receptor beta chains drawn from one sample of a study of blood T cell repertoires in COVID-19. The data were produced by immunoSEQ multiplex PCR, yet TCRdb's version contains in-frame clones alone and is incomplete. There are 250,000 or so clones in the sample; around nine tenths occur only once, and over 2% lies in the top ten. Material: PBMCs or T cells enriched from blood (not recorded which). These receptors originate from a woman aged 18 to 35 who had recovered from COVID-19. CDR3s include the opening cysteine and the closing phenylalanine or tryptophan. Fields, in order: V gene, D gene, J gene, clone size, CDR3 DNA, CDR3 protein. A D gene is named only where the DNA matches it firmly. For some rows the clone size is stated as once, few or many, or as a class when expanded; others skip it.

TRBV6-2/TRBV6-3	TRBD2	TRBJ2-1	.	TGTGCCAGCAGTTACCGAGGGACTAGCGGGGCCAATGAGCAGTTCTTC	CASSYRGTSGANEQFF
TRBV5-4	.	TRBJ1-1	.	TGTGCCAGCAGCTTCCGCAGGGAAAGTGGATCTGAAGCTTTCTTT	CASSFRRESGSEAFF
TRBV5-1	TRBD1	TRBJ1-1	.	TGCGCCAGCAGCTTATCCGGGACAGGGAACACTGAAGCTTTCTTT	CASSLSGTGNTEAFF
TRBV10-3	.	TRBJ1-5	.	TGTGCCATCAGTGAAGGGGGTATCCGACAGCCCCAGCATTTT	CAISEGGIRQPQHF
TRBV27	TRBD2	TRBJ2-1	.	TGTGCCAGCAGTTCGGGACTAGCCGAAACCCGAGGAGAGCAGTTCTTC	CASSSGLAETRGEQFF
TRBV27	.	TRBJ1-2	.	TGTGCCAGCAGTTTAACAGGGTGGGACTATGGCTACACCTTC	CASSLTGWDYGYTF
TRBV5-5	TRBD2	TRBJ2-5	.	TGTGCCAGCAGCTTGGACGGGTGGGAGGGAGAGACCCAGTACTTC	CASSLDGWEGETQYF
TRBV24-1	TRBD2	TRBJ2-3	.	TGTGCCACCAGTGATAGCGGGAGATTTATCACAGATACGCAGTATTTT	CATSDSGRFITDTQYF
TRBV19	.	TRBJ1-1	once	TGTGCCAGTAGCAAAACAGGGATGGTGGAACCTGAAGCTTTCTTT	CASSKTGMVEPEAFF
TRBV7-9	.	TRBJ2-5	.	TGTGCCAGCAGCCGAGCCAGCGGAGAGACCCAGTACTTC	CASSRASGETQYF
TRBV5-1	.	TRBJ2-7	.	TGCGCCAGCAGCCAAGGGGCTCTCGGCGAGCAGTACTTC	CASSQGALGEQYF
TRBV7-9	.	TRBJ1-1	.	TGTGCCAGCAGCTTAGGAGGGTTGAACACTGAAGCTTTCTTT	CASSLGGLNTEAFF
TRBV6-1	.	TRBJ1-2	.	TGTGCCAGCAGACCGGGGAACTCACTCGACTATGGCTACACCTTC	CASRPGNSLDYGYTF
TRBV7-2	TRBD1	TRBJ1-2	.	TGTGCCAGCAGCTTAGCGGGACAGGGGAACTATGGCTACACCTTC	CASSLAGQGNYGYTF
TRBV7-9	.	TRBJ2-1	.	TGTGCCAGCAGCCCCCGGACAGCCTCCTACAATGAGCAGTTCTTC	CASSPRTASYNEQFF
TRBV5-1	TRBD2	TRBJ2-7	once	TGCGCCAGCAGCCCGCGACTAGCGGGATCCTACGAGCAGTACTTC	CASSPRLAGSYEQYF
TRBV5-4	.	TRBJ1-2	.	TGTGCCAGCAGCTTGGACAGGATAAACTATGGCTACACCTTC	CASSLDRINYGYTF
TRBV7-2	.	TRBJ1-5	.	TGTGCCAGCAGCCAGGAGGACCGGGTCGGGCCCCAGCATTTT	CASSQEDRVGPQHF
TRBV27	.	TRBJ1-1	many	TGTGCCAGCAGTTTGGGAGGCAGGGTTCCCACTGAAGCTTTCTTT	CASSLGGRVPTEAFF
TRBV27	TRBD1	TRBJ1-2	.	TGTGCCAGCAGTTTAGTGTGGGACAGCCTTCACCCTAACTATGGCTACACCTTC	CASSLVWDSLHPNYGYTF
TRBV21-1	.	TRBJ2-7	once	TGTGCCAGCGCTTACGGGATTGCCTACGAGCAGTACTTC	CASAYGIAYEQYF
TRBV28	TRBD1	TRBJ1-1	.	TGTGCCAGCAGTACCCGGACAGGGCGGACTGAAGCTTTCTTT	CASSTRTGRTEAFF
TRBV5-4	.	TRBJ1-6	.	TGTGCCAGCAGCCAGAATACAGGGCTGGGTTCACCCCTCCACTTT	CASSQNTGLGSPLHF
TRBV19	TRBD1	TRBJ2-4	.	TGTGCCAGTAGTACCGACAGGGGGTTAAACATTCAGTACTTC	CASSTDRGLNIQYF
TRBV28	TRBD2	TRBJ2-7	.	TGTGCCAGCACCACGATGCTAGCGGGAAGAGGCGAGCAGTACTTC	CASTTMLAGRGEQYF
TRBV29-1	TRBD1	TRBJ1-2	.	TGCAGCGTTGCGACCGGGACAGGGCTAACTAACTATGGCTACACCTTC	CSVATGTGLTNYGYTF